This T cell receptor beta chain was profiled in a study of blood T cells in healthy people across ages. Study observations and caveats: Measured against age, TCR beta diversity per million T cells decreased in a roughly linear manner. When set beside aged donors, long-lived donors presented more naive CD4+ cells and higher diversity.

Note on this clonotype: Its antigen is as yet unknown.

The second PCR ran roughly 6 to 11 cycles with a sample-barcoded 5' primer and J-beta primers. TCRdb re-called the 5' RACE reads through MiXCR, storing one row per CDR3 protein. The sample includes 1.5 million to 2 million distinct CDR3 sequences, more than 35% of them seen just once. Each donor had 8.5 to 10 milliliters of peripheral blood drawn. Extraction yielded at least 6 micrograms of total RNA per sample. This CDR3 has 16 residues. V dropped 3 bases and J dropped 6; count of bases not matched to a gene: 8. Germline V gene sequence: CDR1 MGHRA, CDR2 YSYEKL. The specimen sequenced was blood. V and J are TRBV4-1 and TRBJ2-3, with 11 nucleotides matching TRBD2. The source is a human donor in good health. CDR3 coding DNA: TGCGCCAGCAGCCACACTAGCGGGGGTTGGACTGATACGCAGTATTTT. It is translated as CASSHTSGGWTDTQYF.